The 18 T cell receptor beta chains below all came from one sample that was sequenced in a study of regulatory T cells in long-lasting Graves disease (dated by TCRdb to 2020 to 2022). Library creation used multiplex PCR. The sequencing machine was an Illumina HiSeq 4000. iRepertoire HTBI primers and Arm-PCR amplification of CDR3 regions were used to construct TCR beta libraries. Starting from the raw public reads, TCRdb applied fastp trimming at Q25, assembled clones with MiXCR and retained in-frame beta chains. Merged by CDR3 protein, the rows form single entries marked with the most common genes and DNA. The sample yields 400,000 to 500,000 distinct CDR3 sequences; less than 25% were counted once. The top ten constitute 6.5% to 8% of the sample. The time point label on this specimen signifies: persistent/refractory GD, antithyroid drugs over 5 years with positive TRAb. RNA was extracted from PBMCs in TRIzol for both TCR sequencing and RNA sequencing.

The sample was peripheral blood mononuclear cells (PBMCs), taken when the disease was refractory, from a patient treated with antithyroid drugs. The receptors stem from a female donor with Graves disease.

This clonotype occurred many times. V and J are TRBV28 and TRBJ1-3; the D gene is possibly TRBD1 (5 bases). The germline V gene encodes CDR1 MDHEN and CDR2 SYDVKM. V was trimmed by 2 bases and J by 3 bases, leaving 8 bases between them. This CDR3 has 14 amino acids. The CDR3 DNA is TGTGCCAGCAGTTTAAGGACACTTGGAAACACCATATATTTT. Encoded protein: CASSLRTLGNTIYF.

This clonotype has at least ten counts. The CDR3 DNA is TGTGCCATCAGGGCCGGGGCAAGCAATCAGCCCCAGCATTTT. Translating gives CAIRAGASNQPQHF. This chain uses TRBV10-3 with TRBJ1-5; weak D call: TRBD1 (5 bases). The CDR3 spans 14 residues. V dropped 6 bases and J dropped 1 base, with 10 bases sitting between them. CDR1 is ENHRY and CDR2 is SYGVKD in the germline V gene.

This clonotype was seen only once. A single base separates this from a much larger clone, so it may be a read error. The rearrangement links TRBV28 to TRBJ2-7; perhaps TRBD2 as D (5 bases). The germline V gene encodes CDR1 MDHEN and CDR2 SYDVKM. The CDR3 covers 17 residues. The CDR3 protein is CASSPWTGRATHYGQYF. DNA for the CDR3: TGTGCCAGCAGTCCGTGGACTGGGCGGGCTACCCACTACGGGCAGTACTTC.

The genes are TRBV13 and TRBJ2-2; no definite D call. The CDR3 contains 16 residues. Germline CDR1 and CDR2: PRHDT and FYEKMQ (reference sequence). The V gene lost 2 bases and the J gene lost 2 bases, with 12 bases spanning the gap. The CDR3 DNA reads as TGTGCCAGCAGCTTATCGAGAGACTCAAACACCGGGGAGCTGTTTTTT. It yields the protein CASSLSRDSNTGELFF. Full variable domain (rest looked up from reference TRBV13 and TRBJ2-2): AAGVIQSPRHLIKEKRETATLKCYPIPRHDTVYWYQQGPGQDPQFLISFYEKMQSDKGSIPDRFSAQQFSDYHSELNMSSLELGDSALYFCASSLSRDSNTGELFFGEGSRLTVL.

This clonotype occurred many times. The rearrangement links TRBV12-3 or TRBV12-4 to TRBJ2-5; TRBD1 might be the D (6 bases). The CDR3 runs to 13 residues. The V end was cut by 5 bases, the J end by 5 bases, with 12 bases between. The CDR3 is CASSGTLGETQYF. The CDR3 DNA is TGTGCCAGCAGTGGGACATTGGGGGAGACCCAGTACTTC.

This clonotype was observed a few times. The rearrangement links TRBV2 to TRBJ1-3; 7 nucleotides agree with TRBD1. The V gene end was trimmed by 6 bases and the J gene end by 2 bases; junction bases not matched to a gene: 4. CDR1 SNHLY and CDR2 FYNNEI come from the germline V gene. The CDR3 covers 14 residues. CDR3 in amino acids: CASRLQGTGNTIYF. In nucleotides, the CDR3 is TGTGCCAGCAGATTACAGGGGACTGGAAACACCATATATTTT.

This clonotype was observed at least ten times. V and J are TRBV2 and TRBJ1-5; D unclear. V shed 2 bases and J shed 1 base, with 12 bases lying between them. The CDR3 length is 16 residues. In germline, CDR1 is SNHLY, CDR2 FYNNEI. CDR3 in DNA: TGTGCCAGCAGTGAACCGACGAAGGCCAGCAATCAGCCCCAGCATTTT. It is translated as CASSEPTKASNQPQHF.

The V call is TRBV9, the J call TRBJ2-7; 7 nucleotides agree with TRBD1. Germline values: CDR1 SGDLS, CDR2 YYNGEE. Trimming at V came to 3 bases and at J to 0 bases, leaving 9 bases not matched to a gene. This CDR3 is built from 16 residues. This CDR3 is CASSDDGDSPSYEQYF. The CDR3 region has the DNA TGTGCCAGCAGCGACGACGGGGACAGCCCCTCCTACGAGCAGTACTTC.

The chain recombines TRBV29-1 with TRBJ2-7; D remains unclear. V lost 0 bases and J lost 4, with 7 bases in between. This CDR3 spans 12 amino acids. CDR1 SQVTM and CDR2 ANQGSEA come from the germline V gene. CDR3 region: CSVEDDIYEQYF. In nucleotides, the CDR3 is TGCAGCGTTGAAGATGACATATACGAGCAGTACTTC.

This clonotype was observed a few times. The genes are TRBV6-2 or TRBV6-3 and TRBJ2-5; no definite D call. The CDR3 is 13 residues long. V was pared by 4 bases and J by 2 bases, with 8 bases between. Germline V gene lookup returns CDR1 MNHEY and CDR2 SVGEGT. The CDR3 DNA is TGTGCCAGCAGTTCAAGGAGACAAGAGACCCAGTACTTC. Protein sequence: CASSSRRQETQYF.

This clonotype was recorded many times. The gene calls are TRBV6-2 or TRBV6-3 and TRBJ1-2; perhaps TRBD1 as D (6 bases). This CDR3 is built from 15 residues. Germline CDR1 is MNHEY and CDR2 is SVGEGT. Trimming removed 5 bases at V and 2 bases at J, with 15 bases between. This chain's CDR3 is CASSPPPGANYGYTF. The CDR3 coding sequence is TGTGCCAGCAGTCCCCCGCCGGGGGCGAACTATGGCTACACCTTC.

This clonotype has just a few counts. CDR3 region: CASSLSAGWAGELFF. In DNA form, the CDR3 reads TGTGCCAGCAGTTTATCCGCGGGATGGGCCGGGGAGCTGTTTTTT. The gene calls are TRBV27 and TRBJ2-2, with a weak D call TRBD2 (6 bases). The CDR3 is 15 amino acids. Germline V gene sequence: CDR1 MNHEY, CDR2 SMNVEV (reference sequence). The ends were cut back, 0 bases at V and 6 bases at J, with 11 bases in the middle.

The V gene is TRBV7-9, the J gene TRBJ2-3; tentative D call: TRBD2 (6 bases). CDR1 and CDR2 from the germline V gene are SEHNR and FQNEAQ (reference sequence). The CDR3 runs 16 residues. The V and J ends lost 5 bases and 3 bases respectively, with 18 bases between them. The CDR3, as DNA: TGTGCCAGCAGCCTCGGTAGTTGGAGCGGGACAGATACGCAGTATTTT. Translated, it gives CASSLGSWSGTDTQYF.

This chain joins TRBV6-2 or TRBV6-3 and TRBJ2-7, with 7 nucleotides matching TRBD2. Per germline, CDR1 MNHEY and CDR2 SVGEGT. This CDR3 is 15 amino acids long. V was pared by 2 bases and J by 5 bases, with 9 bases of the junction left unmatched. The CDR3 sequence is CASSYGEGLIDEQYF. The CDR3 DNA reads as TGTGCCAGCAGTTACGGGGAGGGACTTATCGACGAGCAGTACTTC.

This clonotype has ten or more counts. V and J are TRBV28 and TRBJ2-2, with a tentative D call TRBD2 (5 bases). In germline, CDR1 is MDHEN, CDR2 SYDVKM. V lost 2 bases and J 5 bases, leaving 6 bases between the germline ends. The CDR3 is 13 amino acids. The CDR3: CASSLPGTGELFF. In nucleotides, the CDR3 is TGTGCCAGCAGTTTACCGGGGACCGGGGAGCTGTTTTTT.

This clonotype was picked up a small number of times. The chain joins TRBV5-1 to TRBJ2-7; D not certain. V was cut by 4 bases and J by 1 base, with 12 bases left in between. CDR1 and CDR2 from the germline V gene are SGHRS and YFSETQ. The CDR3 totals 14 residues. The DNA of the CDR3 is TGCGCCAGCAGCCCTCGCCTCTATTCCTACGAGCAGTACTTC. Protein product: CASSPRLYSYEQYF.

This clonotype has ten or more counts. The V and J genes are TRBV2 and TRBJ2-2; TRBD1 agrees at 11 bases. CDR1 is SNHLY and CDR2 is FYNNEI in the germline V gene. The CDR3 contains 16 residues. V lost 1 base and J lost 4; bases outside the gene matches: 2. The CDR3 region is CASSEGTGGVTGELFF. CDR3 DNA sequence: TGTGCCAGCAGTGAAGGGACAGGGGGCGTCACCGGGGAGCTGTTTTTT. The complete variable domain, with remaining parts taken from reference TRBV2 and TRBJ2-2, reads EPEVTQTPSHQVTQMGQEVILRCVPISNHLYFYWYRQILGQKVEFLVSFYNNEISEKSEIFDDQFSVERPDGSNFTLKIRSTKLEDSAMYFCASSEGTGGVTGELFFGEGSRLTVL.

This clonotype was picked up many times. This chain connects TRBV6-1 to TRBJ2-7, with D hard to call. Per the germline V gene, CDR1 is MNHNS and CDR2 is SASEGT. Trimming stripped 5 bases from V and 4 bases from J, with 9 bases between. The CDR3 extends over 12 amino acids. The CDR3 nucleotides read TGTGCCAGCAGTCCGGACCCTTACGAGCAGTACTTC. Protein product: CASSPDPYEQYF.